The rows below give T cell receptor beta chains drawn from one sample of a study of beta chain features in type 1 diabetes. Assay: immunoSEQ multiplex PCR; the TCRdb copy retains only in-frame clones and omits some. The sample has 250,000 to 300,000 clones, approximately 25% seen once. The sample taken for sequencing was naive CD4+ T cells from blood. The receptors here all came from a woman between 25 and 40 years old with type 1 diabetes. CDR3s include the opening cysteine and the closing phenylalanine or tryptophan. A D gene is named only where the DNA matches it firmly. Some rows have no size entry. The others give once, few or many, or a class for an expanded clone.

D gene	J gene	clone size	V gene	CDR3 protein	CDR3 DNA
TRBD1	TRBJ2-7	few	TRBV28	CASSLDTGGEQYF	TGTGCCAGCAGTTTAGACACAGGGGGCGAGCAGTACTTC
TRBD1	TRBJ1-1	few	TRBV29-1	CSVVRGRGTEAFF	TGCAGCGTTGTAAGGGGGCGCGGGACTGAAGCTTTCTTT
-	TRBJ1-5	-	TRBV19	CASSQGYSNQPQHF	TGTGCCAGTAGCCAGGGGTATAGCAATCAGCCCCAGCATTTT
TRBD1	TRBJ1-2	few	TRBV4-1	CASSRDRTNYGYTF	TGCGCCAGCAGCCGGGACAGGACTAACTATGGCTACACCTTC
TRBD1	TRBJ2-7	-	TRBV9	CASSVGTGGSYEQYF	TGTGCCAGCAGCGTAGGGACAGGGGGATCCTACGAGCAGTACTTC
TRBD1	TRBJ2-5	few	TRBV7-7	CASSLFWTGAGETQYF	TGTGCTAGCAGCTTGTTCTGGACAGGGGCCGGTGAGACCCAGTACTTC
-	TRBJ2-5	-	TRBV15	CATSTRTRDKETQYF	TGTGCCACCAGCACAAGGACAAGGGATAAAGAGACCCAGTACTTC
-	TRBJ2-7	-	TRBV19	CASSIVYSLGEQYF	TGTGCCAGTAGTATAGTCTACTCCCTAGGCGAGCAGTACTTC
-	TRBJ2-3	-	TRBV6-5	CASSYSNPAQGTQYF	TGTGCCAGCAGTTACTCGAACCCAGCACAGGGTACGCAGTATTTT
TRBD2	TRBJ2-5	-	TRBV6-6	CASSSEREFETQYF	TGTGCCAGCAGTTCCGAGCGGGAGTTTGAGACCCAGTACTTC
-	TRBJ2-7	-	TRBV4-2	CASSQGGEVEQYF	TGTGCCAGCAGCCAAGGGGGGGAGGTCGAGCAGTACTTC
-	TRBJ1-1	-	TRBV7-9	CASSLGSGGNTEAFF	TGTGCCAGCAGCTTAGGGTCAGGTGGGAACACTGAAGCTTTCTTT
-	TRBJ1-2	-	TRBV9	CASSLGQPHDYGYTF	TGTGCCAGCAGCCTCGGACAGCCACATGACTATGGCTACACCTTC
-	TRBJ1-4	few	TRBV30	CAWILKGQLNEKLFF	TGTGCCTGGATCCTGAAAGGACAGCTGAATGAAAAACTGTTTTTT
-	TRBJ1-1	-	TRBV9	CASSVALQGTEAFF	TGTGCCAGCAGCGTAGCCCTGCAGGGAACTGAAGCTTTCTTT
TRBD2	TRBJ2-1	-	TRBV2	CASSTGTTNEQFF	TGTGCCAGCAGCACCGGGACTACCAATGAGCAGTTCTTC
-	TRBJ1-5	-	TRBV6-5	CASSLGAGQPQHF	TGTGCCAGCAGTTTGGGGGCTGGACAGCCCCAGCATTTT
-	TRBJ2-1	few	TRBV9	CASSARLDYNEQFF	TGTGCCAGCAGCGCTAGACTCGATTACAATGAGCAGTTCTTC
TRBD2	TRBJ2-7	-	TRBV23-1	CASPTMTSGYYEQYF	TGCGCCAGCCCTACCATGACTAGCGGATACTACGAGCAGTACTTC
TRBD1	TRBJ2-7	-	TRBV9	CASSVGQGAYEQYF	TGTGCCAGCAGCGTGGGACAGGGGGCGTACGAGCAGTACTTC
TRBD2	TRBJ2-3	-	TRBV30	CASATSGGSTDTQYF	TGTGCCTCCGCGACTAGCGGGGGAAGCACAGATACGCAGTATTTT
-	TRBJ2-7	-	TRBV7-3	CASSQVILAEQYF	TGCGCCAGCAGCCAAGTAATTTTAGCCGAGCAGTACTTC
-	TRBJ2-6	few	TRBV5-1	CASSLATSGANVLTF	TGCGCCAGCAGCTTGGCTACTTCTGGGGCCAACGTCCTGACTTTC
TRBD2	TRBJ2-1	few	TRBV9	CASSALSGSSYNEQFF	TGTGCCAGCAGCGCCCTTAGCGGGAGCTCCTACAATGAGCAGTTCTTC
TRBD2	TRBJ2-7	-	TRBV28	CASTPSGREASYEQYF	TGTGCCAGCACCCCCTCGGGGCGGGAGGCATCCTACGAGCAGTACTTC
-	TRBJ2-3	-	TRBV5-6	CASSLPRGYTDTQYF	TGTGCCAGCAGCTTGCCCAGGGGATACACAGATACGCAGTATTTT
TRBD2	TRBJ2-1	-	TRBV5-1	CASSLASSGDNEQFF	TGCGCCAGCAGCTTGGCCTCTAGCGGAGACAATGAGCAGTTCTTC
-	TRBJ2-2	few	TRBV20-1	CSAQKSGELFF	TGCAGTGCACAGAAGTCCGGGGAGCTGTTTTTT
TRBD1	TRBJ2-7	few	TRBV19	CASSRYSTGANSYEQYF	TGTGCCAGTAGTAGATACTCGACAGGGGCAAACTCCTACGAGCAGTACTTC
TRBD1	TRBJ2-3	-	TRBV7-3	CASSPQGSTDTQYF	TGTGCCAGCAGCCCACAGGGGAGCACAGATACGCAGTATTTT
TRBD1	TRBJ2-7	-	TRBV4-1	CASSAPGQGSNEQYF	TGCGCCAGCAGCGCCCCGGGACAGGGGTCCAACGAGCAGTACTTC
-	TRBJ2-5	-	TRBV23-1	CASSQSRRDPRETQYF	TGCGCCAGCAGTCAATCGAGGAGGGACCCCCGAGAGACCCAGTACTTC
TRBD1	TRBJ2-1	few	TRBV11-3	CASSYGQGIYNEQFF	TGTGCCAGCAGCTATGGACAGGGGATTTACAATGAGCAGTTCTTC
-	TRBJ2-1	few	TRBV2	CASTGIATRNEQFF	TGTGCCAGCACCGGAATAGCGACCCGTAATGAGCAGTTCTTC
-	TRBJ1-4	-	TRBV19	CASSIGPLINEKLFF	TGTGCCAGTAGTATAGGGCCGTTGATCAATGAAAAACTGTTTTTT
-	TRBJ2-6	few	TRBV28	CASRARGIGANVLTF	TGTGCCAGCAGGGCGAGGGGGATTGGGGCCAACGTCCTGACTTTC
TRBD1	TRBJ2-5	-	TRBV29-1	CSADRGQETQYF	TGCAGCGCGGACAGGGGGCAAGAGACCCAGTACTTC
-	TRBJ2-1	-	TRBV30	CARSDLKYNEQFF	TGTGCCCGATCGGACTTAAAATACAATGAGCAGTTCTTC
-	TRBJ1-4	-	TRBV29-1	CSVVGVASGEKLFF	TGCAGCGTTGTAGGAGTGGCTTCGGGGGAAAAACTGTTTTTT
TRBD2	TRBJ2-5	-	TRBV28	CASGAGGREETQYF	TGTGCCAGCGGCGCGGGGGGGAGAGAAGAGACCCAGTACTTC
-	TRBJ1-1	few	TRBV7-8	CASSLVMNTEAFF	TGTGCCAGCAGCTTAGTTATGAACACTGAAGCTTTCTTT
TRBD2	TRBJ2-1	few	TRBV9	CASSAEGAGDNEQFF	TGTGCCAGCAGCGCCGAGGGAGCGGGAGACAATGAGCAGTTCTTC
-	TRBJ1-5	few	TRBV30	CAWSVSGNQPQHF	TGTGCCTGGAGTGTTAGCGGCAATCAGCCCCAGCATTTT
TRBD1	TRBJ1-2	few	TRBV28	CASSPGQGFGYTF	TGTGCCAGCAGCCCGGGACAGGGTTTTGGCTACACCTTC
TRBD1	TRBJ2-3	-	TRBV29-1	CSARTGGTDTQYF	TGCAGCGCTAGGACAGGGGGCACAGATACGCAGTATTTT
-	TRBJ1-2	few	TRBV5-6	CASSLGRDYGYTF	TGTGCCAGCAGCTTGGGCCGAGACTATGGCTACACCTTC
TRBD2	TRBJ2-5	-	TRBV5-1	CASSSLAGPKETQYF	TGCGCCAGCAGCTCACTAGCGGGCCCAAAGGAGACCCAGTACTTC